This T cell receptor (beta chain) is from a study of T cells in Graves' hyperthyroidism and ophthalmopathy. Study findings and constraints: Most thyroid clonotypes that were expanded above 0.001 also turned up in blood.

RNA transcripts were the template for amplifying TCR beta CDR3 regions. TCR CDR3 underwent first-round RT-PCR with the HTBI primer set. TCRdb ran MiXCR on the multiplex PCR reads and lists one entry per CDR3 protein. This table holds around 340,000 distinct CDR3 sequences, roughly a sixth found once. The hyperthyroidism patients had all been newly diagnosed, and their disease duration was under 2 months. Their ages ranged from 18 to 65 years. Germline CDR1 reads MNHNS; CDR2 reads SASEGT. Trimming cost V 2 bases and J 6 bases, with 8 bases left between them. This CDR3 is built from 13 residues. To note about this clonotype: The antigen is undetermined.

The chain has TRBV6-1 and TRBJ2-1, with D maybe TRBD2 (6 bases). The sample comprised blood. The TCR was taken from a woman in her twenties or thirties with Graves' hyperthyroidism that later progressed to Graves' ophthalmopathy. CDR3 DNA sequence: TGTGCCAGCAGTGAACAGGGAGGCAATGAGCAGTTCTTC. This gives the protein CASSEQGGNEQFF.